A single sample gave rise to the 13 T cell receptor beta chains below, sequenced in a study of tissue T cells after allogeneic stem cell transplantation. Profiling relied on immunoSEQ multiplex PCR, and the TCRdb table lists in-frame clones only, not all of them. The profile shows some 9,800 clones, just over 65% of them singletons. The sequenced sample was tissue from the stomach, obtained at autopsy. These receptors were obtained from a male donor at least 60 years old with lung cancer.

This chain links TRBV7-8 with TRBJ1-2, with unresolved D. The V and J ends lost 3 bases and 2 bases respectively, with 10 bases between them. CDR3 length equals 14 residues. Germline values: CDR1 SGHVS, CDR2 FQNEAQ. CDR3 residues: CASSFDGRNYGYTF. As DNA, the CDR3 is TGTGCCAGCAGCTTCGACGGCCGAAACTATGGCTACACCTTC.

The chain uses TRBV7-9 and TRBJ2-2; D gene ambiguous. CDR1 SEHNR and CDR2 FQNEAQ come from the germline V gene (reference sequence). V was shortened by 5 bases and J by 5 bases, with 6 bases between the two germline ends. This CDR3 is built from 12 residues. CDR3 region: CASSVGTGELFF. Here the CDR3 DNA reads TGTGCCAGCAGCGTAGGGACCGGGGAGCTGTTTTTT.

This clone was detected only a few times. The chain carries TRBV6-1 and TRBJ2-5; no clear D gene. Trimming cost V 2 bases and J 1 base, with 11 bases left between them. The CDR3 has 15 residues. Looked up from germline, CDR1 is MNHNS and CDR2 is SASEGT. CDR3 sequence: CASSEQFGFQETQYF. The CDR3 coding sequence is TGTGCCAGCAGTGAACAGTTTGGCTTCCAAGAGACCCAGTACTTC.

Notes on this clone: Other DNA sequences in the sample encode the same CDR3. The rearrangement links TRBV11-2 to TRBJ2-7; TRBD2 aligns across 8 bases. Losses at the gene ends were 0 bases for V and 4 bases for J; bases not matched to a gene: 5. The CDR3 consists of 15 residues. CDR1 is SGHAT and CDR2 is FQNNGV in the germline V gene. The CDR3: CASSLDGGGRYEQYF. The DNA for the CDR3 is TGTGCCAGCAGCTTAGACGGCGGGGGGCGGTACGAGCAGTACTTC.

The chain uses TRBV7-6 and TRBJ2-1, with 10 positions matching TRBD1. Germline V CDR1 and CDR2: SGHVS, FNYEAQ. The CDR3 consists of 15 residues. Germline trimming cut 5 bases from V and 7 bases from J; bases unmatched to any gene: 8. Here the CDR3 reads CASSIRQGARNEQFF. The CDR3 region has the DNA TGTGCCAGCAGCATTAGACAGGGGGCTCGGAATGAGCAGTTCTTC.

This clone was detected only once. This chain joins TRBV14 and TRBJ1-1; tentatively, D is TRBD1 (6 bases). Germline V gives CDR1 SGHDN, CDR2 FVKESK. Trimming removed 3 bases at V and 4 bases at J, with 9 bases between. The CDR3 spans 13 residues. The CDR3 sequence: CASSQGAGTEAFF. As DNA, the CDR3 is TGTGCCAGCAGCCAGGGGGCGGGCACTGAAGCTTTCTTT.

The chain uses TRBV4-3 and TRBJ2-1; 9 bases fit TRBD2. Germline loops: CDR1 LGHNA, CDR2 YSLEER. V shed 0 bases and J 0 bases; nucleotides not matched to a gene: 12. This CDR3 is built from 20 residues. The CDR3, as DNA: TGCGCCAGCAGCCAAGAAGTATCTAGCGGGGCTTTTAGCTCCTACAATGAGCAGTTCTTC. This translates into CASSQEVSSGAFSSYNEQFF.

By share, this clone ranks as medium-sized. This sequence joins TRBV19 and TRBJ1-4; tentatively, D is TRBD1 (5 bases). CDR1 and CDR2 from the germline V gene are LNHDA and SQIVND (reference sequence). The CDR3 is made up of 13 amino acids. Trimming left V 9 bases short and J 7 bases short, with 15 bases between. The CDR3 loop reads CASAGTVGEKLFF. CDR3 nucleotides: TGTGCCAGCGCCGGGACCGTGGGTGAAAAACTGTTTTTT.

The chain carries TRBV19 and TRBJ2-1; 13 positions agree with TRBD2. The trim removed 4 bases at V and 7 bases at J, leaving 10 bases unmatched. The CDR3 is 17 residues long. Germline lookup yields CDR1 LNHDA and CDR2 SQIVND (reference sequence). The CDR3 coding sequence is TGTGCCAGTAGTACTAGGACTAGCGGGGGCCTTAGGAATGAGCAGTTCTTC. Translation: CASSTRTSGGLRNEQFF.

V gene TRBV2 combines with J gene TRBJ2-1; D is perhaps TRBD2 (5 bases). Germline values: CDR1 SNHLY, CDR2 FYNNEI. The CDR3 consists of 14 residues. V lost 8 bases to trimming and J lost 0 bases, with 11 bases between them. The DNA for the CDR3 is TGTGCCAGCCGCTCTGGGAGCTCCTACAATGAGCAGTTCTTC. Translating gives CASRSGSSYNEQFF.

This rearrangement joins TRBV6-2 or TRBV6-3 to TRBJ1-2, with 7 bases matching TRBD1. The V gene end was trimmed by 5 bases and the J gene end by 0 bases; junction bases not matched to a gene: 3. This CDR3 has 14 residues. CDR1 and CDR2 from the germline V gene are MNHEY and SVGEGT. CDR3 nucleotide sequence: TGTGCCAGCAGTAGGGGGCCGGCTAACTATGGCTACACCTTC. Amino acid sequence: CASSRGPANYGYTF.

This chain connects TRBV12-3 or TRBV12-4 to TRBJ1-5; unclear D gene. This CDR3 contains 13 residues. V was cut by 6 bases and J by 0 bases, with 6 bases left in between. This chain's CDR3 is CASSSYSNQPQHF. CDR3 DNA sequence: TGTGCCAGCAGCTCATATAGCAATCAGCCCCAGCATTTT.

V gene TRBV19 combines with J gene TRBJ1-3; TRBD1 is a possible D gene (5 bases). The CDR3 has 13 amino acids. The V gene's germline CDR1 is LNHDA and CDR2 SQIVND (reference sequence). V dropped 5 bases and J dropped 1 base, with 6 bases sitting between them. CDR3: CASSSGSGNTIYF. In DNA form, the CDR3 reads TGTGCCAGTAGTTCAGGGTCTGGAAACACCATATATTTT.